This T cell receptor beta chain was profiled in a study of blood T cell repertoires in COVID-19. The method was immunoSEQ multiplex PCR; TCRdb's version includes in-frame clones alone and lacks a portion of them. The sample consists of 190,000 or so clones, around 83% of them appearing once. The V gene end was trimmed by 6 bases and the J gene end by 3 bases; junction bases not matched to a gene: 11. Per the germline V gene, CDR1 is LNHDA and CDR2 is SQIVND (reference sequence). The length of the CDR3 is 16 residues. Material: peripheral blood. The rearrangement joins TRBV19 to TRBJ2-7, with 10 positions matching TRBD1. This sequence was found in a man aged 50-60 years with active or convalescent COVID-19. Here the CDR3 reads CASSVVGTGVGYEQYF. As DNA, the CDR3 is TGTGCCAGTAGCGTGGTGGGGACAGGGGTCGGCTACGAGCAGTACTTC. Filled out from reference TRBV19 and TRBJ2-7, the complete variable domain reads DGGITQSPKYLFRKEGQNVTLSCEQNLNHDAMYWYRQDPGQGLRLIYYSQIVNDFQKGDIAEGYSVSREKKESFPLTVTSAQKNPTAFYLCASSVVGTGVGYEQYFGPGTRLTVT.